The present entry profiles one TCR beta chain with its context. Its antigen remains unknown. Trimming at V came to 4 bases and at J to 4 bases, leaving 4 bases not matched to a gene. This CDR3 region has 14 residues. Germline V gene sequence: CDR1 MGHRA, CDR2 YSYEKL. The treatment denotes: oral pan-JAK inhibitor, 5-10 mg twice daily. Collection of lesional scalp punch biopsies and peripheral blood was performed in alopecia areata patients. CD4+ and CD8+ T cells were sorted from PBMCs stained for CD3, CD4 and CD8. This entry belongs to a study of CD8+ T cells in alopecia areata. Broader study findings: Relative to normal scalp, lesional scalp, especially alopecia totalis/universalis, showed higher clonality.

The authors extracted RNA and reverse transcribed it into cDNA as the sequencing template. Method: immunoSEQ multiplex PCR; TCRdb's copy keeps in-frame clones and lacks some. The sample lists around 97,000 clones; around 86% were seen once. The sequences come from CD8+ T cells sorted from blood, collected at approximately week 30, from a patient treated with tofacitinib. The gene calls are TRBV4-1 and TRBJ1-2, with TRBD1 matching over 9 bases. The TCR originated in a human donor with alopecia areata. The CDR3 region is CASSPGTGSYGYTF. Written as DNA, the CDR3 is TGCGCCAGCAGCCCCGGGACAGGGTCCTATGGCTACACCTTC.